The 8 T cell receptor beta chains given below trace back to one sample, sequenced in a study of T cells in Graves' hyperthyroidism and ophthalmopathy. The TCR beta CDR3 regions underwent amplification using RNA transcripts as the source. RT-PCR in the first round (using the HTBI primer set) targeted the TCR CDR3. TCRdb re-called the multiplex PCR reads with MiXCR, one entry per CDR3 protein. The data contain fewer than 550,000 distinct CDR3 sequences, 15% to 17% of them singletons. Sequencing input: blood. All receptors come from a woman between 18 and 30 years old with Graves' hyperthyroidism.

This clonotype showed up many times. The chain carries TRBV2 and TRBJ2-1, with TRBD2 matching 11 bases. The germline V gene has CDR1 SNHLY and CDR2 FYNNEI. V was pared by 1 base and J by 9 bases, with 5 bases of the junction left unmatched. The CDR3 is 15 amino acids. The CDR3 nucleotides read TGTGCCAGCAGTGAAGTAGCGGGAGGGCAGGGTGAGCAGTTCTTC. Translated, it gives CASSEVAGGQGEQFF.

In this sample, this clonotype turned up many times. The V call is TRBV7-9, the J call TRBJ2-3; D is possibly TRBD2 (6 bases). V lost 4 bases and J 2 bases, leaving 19 bases between the germline ends. The CDR3 spans 17 residues. Germline V gives CDR1 SEHNR, CDR2 FQNEAQ (reference sequence). The DNA of the CDR3 is TGTGCCAGCAGCTCCTACCAGATGGAGCGGGTCACAGATACGCAGTATTTT. It specifies CASSSYQMERVTDTQYF.

This clonotype was observed many times. The chain recombines TRBV11-2 with TRBJ2-7; 8 nucleotides line up with TRBD1. This CDR3 has 15 amino acids. V dropped 1 base and J dropped 4; count of bases not matched to a gene: 6. Looked up from germline, CDR1 is SGHAT and CDR2 is FQNNGV. The CDR3 here is CASSLVGQALYEQYF. The CDR3 coding sequence is TGTGCCAGCAGCTTAGTGGGACAGGCCCTTTACGAGCAGTACTTC.

This clonotype was seen ten or more times. J is TRBJ2-3 and V is TRBV2, with no clear D. Per the germline V gene, CDR1 is SNHLY and CDR2 is FYNNEI. V was trimmed by 2 bases and J by 2 bases, leaving 8 bases between them. The CDR3 runs 14 residues. CDR3 in DNA: TGTGCCAGCAGTGAAATCCTAAACACAGATACGCAGTATTTT. Its protein product is CASSEILNTDTQYF.

The V call is TRBV7-2, the J call TRBJ2-1; 7 nucleotides match TRBD2. The CDR3 runs 18 residues. The germline V gene encodes CDR1 SGHTA and CDR2 FQGNSA. The trim removed 5 bases at V and 0 bases at J, leaving 13 bases unmatched. The CDR3 DNA reads as TGTGCCAGCAGCCCTCTTCTGGGAGGGCCTGGCTCCTACAATGAGCAGTTCTTC. Amino acids: CASSPLLGGPGSYNEQFF.

In its sample, this clonotype was seen a few times. The chain uses TRBV20-1 and TRBJ1-6; tentative D call: TRBD1 (6 bases). With 3 bases removed from V and 4 bases from J, the gap between germline ends came to 31 bases. Germline values: CDR1 DFQATT, CDR2 SNEGSKA (reference sequence). The CDR3 sequence is 21 residues long. The CDR3 DNA sequence: TGCAGTGCTAGTAGGAGTAACCGGACAGACACGTTGGCTCGGTATAATTCACCCCTCCACTTT. It codes for CSASRSNRTDTLARYNSPLHF.

The CDR3 DNA sequence: TGTGCCAGCAGTCCCGACAGGATCGGGGCCAAAAACATTCAGTACTTC. This gives the protein CASSPDRIGAKNIQYF. V usage is TRBV6-1 and J usage is TRBJ2-4; possibly TRBD1 for D (6 bases). The germline V gene encodes CDR1 MNHNS and CDR2 SASEGT. The CDR3 runs 16 residues. Trimming took 5 bases from V and 1 from J, leaving 15 bases between them.

J is TRBJ2-2 and V is TRBV27; D is undetermined. CDR3 length: 13 amino acids. Germline CDR1 reads MNHEY; CDR2 reads SMNVEV (reference sequence). Trimming took off 5 bases at V and 4 bases at J, with 8 bases between the two ends. This CDR3 is CASSGQITGELFF. The CDR3 nucleotides read TGTGCCAGCAGTGGGCAGATCACCGGGGAGCTGTTTTTT.